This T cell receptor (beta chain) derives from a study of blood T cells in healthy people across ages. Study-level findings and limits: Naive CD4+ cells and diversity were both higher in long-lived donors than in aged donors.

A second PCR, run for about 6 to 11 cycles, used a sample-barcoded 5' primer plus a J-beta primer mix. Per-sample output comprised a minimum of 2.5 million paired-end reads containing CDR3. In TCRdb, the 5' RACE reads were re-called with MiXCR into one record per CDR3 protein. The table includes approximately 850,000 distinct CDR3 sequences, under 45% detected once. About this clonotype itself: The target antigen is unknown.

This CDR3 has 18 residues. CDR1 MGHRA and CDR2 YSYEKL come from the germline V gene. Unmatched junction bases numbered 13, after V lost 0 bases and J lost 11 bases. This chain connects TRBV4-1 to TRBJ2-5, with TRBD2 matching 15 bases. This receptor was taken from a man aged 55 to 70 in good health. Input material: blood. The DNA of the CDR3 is TGCGCCAGCAGCCAAGAAAAAGGACTAGCGGGGGGGCCCGATGAGCAGTACTTC. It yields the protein CASSQEKGLAGGPDEQYF.